The clone carrying this T cell receptor beta chain was recorded a few times. Its antigen remains unknown. CDR1 and CDR2 from the germline V gene are MNHEY and SVGAGI. The CDR3 runs 15 residues. Trimming shortened V by 7 bases and J by 8 bases, and 20 bases separated the two germline ends. The entry originates in a study of vaccination effects on CD4 cells after COVID-19. Findings and limits, study-wide: Convalescents' post-vaccine spike-reactive clones were mainly new, vaccine-induced.

Antigen-specific CD4+ T cells were expanded with viral peptide pools in the ViraFEST assay before sequencing. Subsequent to roughly 9 days of culture, CD4+ T cells were isolated. This person's SARS-CoV-2 infection, confirmed by PCR, occurred between March and December 2020. Method: immunoSEQ multiplex PCR; TCRdb's copy keeps in-frame clones and lacks some. Of 63,000 or so clones in the sample, more than 65% were seen once. Sample: CD4+ T cells from PBMCs cultured with HIV peptides, taken before COVID-19 vaccination. The subset is: HIV-1 Nef peptide pool negative control/reference culture. This TCR was sampled from a human donor who had a prior SARS-CoV-2 infection. The chain couples TRBV6-5 to TRBJ1-4, with D perhaps matching TRBD1 (6 bases). CDR3 in amino acids: CASTSRDNKGEKLFF. The CDR3 bases are TGTGCCAGCACGAGCCGGGACAATAAGGGAGAAAAACTGTTTTTT.